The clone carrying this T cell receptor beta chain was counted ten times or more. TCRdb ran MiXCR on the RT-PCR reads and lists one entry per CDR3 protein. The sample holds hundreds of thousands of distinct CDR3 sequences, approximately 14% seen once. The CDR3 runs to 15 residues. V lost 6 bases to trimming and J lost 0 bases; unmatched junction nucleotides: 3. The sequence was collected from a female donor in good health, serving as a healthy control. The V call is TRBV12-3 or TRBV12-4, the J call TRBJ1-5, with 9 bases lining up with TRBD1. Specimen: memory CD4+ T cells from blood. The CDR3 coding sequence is TGTGCCAGCAGAGGACAGGGGATTAGCAATCAGCCCCAGCATTTT. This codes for CASRGQGISNQPQHF.